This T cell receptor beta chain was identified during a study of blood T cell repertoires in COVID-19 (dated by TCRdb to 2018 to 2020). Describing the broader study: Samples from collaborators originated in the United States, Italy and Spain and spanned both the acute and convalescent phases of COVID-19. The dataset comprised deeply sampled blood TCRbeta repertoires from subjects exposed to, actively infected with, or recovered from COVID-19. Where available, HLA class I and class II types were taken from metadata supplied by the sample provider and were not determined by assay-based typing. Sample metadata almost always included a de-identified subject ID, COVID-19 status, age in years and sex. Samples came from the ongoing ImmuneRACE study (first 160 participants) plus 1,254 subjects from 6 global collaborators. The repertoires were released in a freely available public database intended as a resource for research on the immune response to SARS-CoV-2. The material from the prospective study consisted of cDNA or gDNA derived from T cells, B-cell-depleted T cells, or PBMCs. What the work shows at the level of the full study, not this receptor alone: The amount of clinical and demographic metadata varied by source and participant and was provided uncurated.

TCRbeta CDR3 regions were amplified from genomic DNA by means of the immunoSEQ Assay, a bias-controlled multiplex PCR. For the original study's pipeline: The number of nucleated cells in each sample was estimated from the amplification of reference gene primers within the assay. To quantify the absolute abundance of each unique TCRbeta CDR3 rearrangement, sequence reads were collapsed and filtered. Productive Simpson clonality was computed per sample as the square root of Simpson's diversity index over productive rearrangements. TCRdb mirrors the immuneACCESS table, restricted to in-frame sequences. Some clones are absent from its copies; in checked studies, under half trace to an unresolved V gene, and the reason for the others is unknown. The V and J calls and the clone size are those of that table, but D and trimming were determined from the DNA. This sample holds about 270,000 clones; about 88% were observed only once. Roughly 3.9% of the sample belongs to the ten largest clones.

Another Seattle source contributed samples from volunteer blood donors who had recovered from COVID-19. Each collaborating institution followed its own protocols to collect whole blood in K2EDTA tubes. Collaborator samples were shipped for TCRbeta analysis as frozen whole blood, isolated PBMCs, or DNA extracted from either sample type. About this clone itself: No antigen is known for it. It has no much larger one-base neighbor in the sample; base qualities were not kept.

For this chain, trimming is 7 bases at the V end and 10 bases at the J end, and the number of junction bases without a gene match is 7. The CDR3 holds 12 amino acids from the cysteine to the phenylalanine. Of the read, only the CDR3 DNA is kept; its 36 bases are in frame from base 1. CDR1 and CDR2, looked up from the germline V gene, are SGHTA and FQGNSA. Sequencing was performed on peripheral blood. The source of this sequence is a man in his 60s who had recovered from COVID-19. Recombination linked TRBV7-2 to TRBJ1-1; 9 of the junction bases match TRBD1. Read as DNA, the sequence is TGTGCCAGCAATCCATACAGGGGGCGAGCTTTCTTT. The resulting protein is CASNPYRGRAFF.